This T cell receptor beta chain was found in a study of tumor and adjacent non-tumor tissue in lung cancer (dated by TCRdb to the late 2010s). Study-wide context: Of the cohort, eleven to twelve patients had adenocarcinoma, 2 had squamous cell carcinoma and 1 had small cell lung cancer. The study compared bulk TCRbeta repertoires between lung tumor tissue and matched distant non-tumor lung tissue from around 16 lung cancer patients. The roughly 15 patients were aged about 31 to 85 years, included roughly ten men and 5 women, and had TNM stage I to III disease. In total, sequencing yielded under 150 million productive TCRbeta reads, which works out to an average of approximately 4 million reads per sample. Around 30 paired specimens, one tumor and one normal lung sample per patient, were profiled by TCRbeta CDR3 sequencing. Overall results and qualifications from the work: The cohort had only approximately 15 patients, and the authors noted that larger samples and more detailed clinical data are needed. A significantly larger cumulative share of the repertoire was made up by the top 100 clones in normal lung than in tumor tissue. Peripheral blood was not sequenced, so blood TCRbeta repertoires were not examined in the lung cancer patients of the study. TCR diversity was significantly higher in younger patients, and greater tumor TCR diversity was associated with shorter overall survival and shorter disease-free survival. TCR diversity (inverse Simpson) was significantly higher in tumor than in normal lung tissue (about 400 vs 180, P = 0.0075, Mann-Whitney U test). The sequencing platform is not named in the methods, and unique molecular identifiers are not mentioned.

The junction shows trimming of 4 bases on V and 5 bases on J, plus 3 bases between the germline ends. CDR1 is given as SQVTM and CDR2 as ANQGSEA, both from the germline V gene. The CDR3, from cysteine to phenylalanine, totals 10 residues. This entry keeps only the CDR3 DNA: 30 bases, framed from base 1. Bulk unsorted tissue served as the source for RNA extraction, and RNA quality was assessed using a NanoDrop ND-1000 and an Agilent 2100. The donors were newly diagnosed lung cancer patients admitted for thoracic surgery in China from August to November 2014 who had not received prior chemotherapy. The study excluded patients who had received radiotherapy or chemotherapy before or who had another cancer at the same time. Surgical tissue pieces of roughly 1-2.2 cm3 were preserved in RNAlater solution and stored at -80 °C until use. This clonotype qualifies as medium-sized (0.01 to 0.1%). Its target antigen remains unknown. No much larger clone is present one base from it, and per-base qualities are unavailable.

The method was multiplex PCR. These reads were obtained on an Illumina HiSeq 2500. TCRbeta libraries were built by three rounds of nested PCR using primers (Table S4), following protocols modified from ARM-PCR. PCR products of 200-500 bp were gel-excised and purified with the QIAquick gel extraction kit before sequencing. As for how the authors treated the data: Reads were cleaned using Trimmomatic, were merged into complete CDR3 sequences using FLASH, and were assigned to V(D)J germline segments using MiTCR. VDJtools was used to compute clonal diversity as the inverse Simpson's index. Productive reads were defined as in-frame sequences without a premature stop codon. The public reads were run again by TCRdb, first through fastp at Q25 and then through MiXCR, and only productive beta chains were kept. Under each unique CDR3 protein, matching rows form one entry showing the most common genes and DNA. The V and J calls shown here were made by TCRdb, not taken from the authors' results. The sample profile shows 70,000 to 80,000 distinct CDR3 sequences; roughly 72% of them were found once. The top ten clones comprise around 9.5% of the sample.

Material for sequencing was lung tumor tissue. The receptor was derived from a woman aged 40-49 years with non-small cell lung cancer. The chain joins TRBV29-1 to TRBJ2-1; there is no confident call for the D gene. Read as DNA, the sequence is TGCAGCGTTGCCGACAATGAGCAGTTCTTC. The resulting protein is CSVADNEQFF.